This TCR beta chain was documented in a study of T-cell reconstitution after alpha-beta-depleted transplantation in children. The CDR3 length is 15 residues. CDR1 and CDR2 (germline): LGHNA, YSLEER. Trimming left V 1 base short and J 1 base short, with 9 bases between. Unique molecular identifiers were incorporated during preparation of the TCRbeta library. In TCRdb, the PCR reads were re-called with MiXCR into one record per CDR3 protein. This sample has 640,000 or so distinct CDR3 sequences, with over 15% found just once. Sample: PBMCs from the stem cell graft donor, taken from the stem cell graft. This clonotype originated in a human donor who donated a stem cell graft to a child with acute myeloid leukemia. The chain combines TRBV4-3 with TRBJ2-3, with a possible D match to TRBD1 (5 bases). CDR3 region: CASSQVDSRTDTQYF. CDR3 coding DNA: TGCGCCAGCAGCCAAGTCGACAGTCGCACAGATACGCAGTATTTT.